This TCR beta chain was documented in a study of post-analysis software for immune sequencing data. Whole-study findings and limits: When patients were compared with controls, about 5 TRBV segments were more frequent, TRBV5-6, TRBV5-1 and TRBV20-1 among them.

Concerning this clonotype: Its matching antigen is unknown.

The V segment lost 4 bases and the J segment 5 bases; nucleotides outside the gene matches: 8. CDR3 length: 15 amino acids. The V gene's germline CDR1 is DFQATT and CDR2 SNEGSKA (reference sequence). Libraries were made from TCR beta cDNA, and they carried unique molecular identifiers. MiXCR was run by TCRdb on the PCR reads, yielding one entry per CDR3 protein. The sample shows hundreds of thousands of distinct CDR3 sequences, 30% of them seen only once. Sequenced: blood. The TCR originated in a girl aged 10-17 years with multiple sclerosis. This chain joins TRBV20-1 and TRBJ1-6; 7 positions agree with TRBD1. The CDR3 region is CSATQGFLDNSPLHF. CDR3 nucleotides: TGCAGTGCTACACAGGGGTTCTTGGATAATTCACCCCTCCACTTT.